Each of the 4 T cell receptor beta chains below was sequenced from the same sample in a study of OX40 agonist ivuxolimab in advanced cancers. Data came from immunoSEQ multiplex PCR; TCRdb stores just in-frame clones and leaves some out. The table includes just over 80,000 clones, about 88% detected once. The sample consisted of CD4+ or CD8+ T cells sorted from blood, taken in a trial of the OX40 agonist ivuxolimab. The receptors originated from an adult with an advanced solid tumor such as melanoma, head and neck, liver or kidney cancer.

The rearrangement uses TRBV21-1 and TRBJ2-2; TRBD2, the D gene given by the table, was not confirmed from the DNA. TRBV21-1 is a recognized pseudogene. The CDR3 is 14 amino acids. CDR3 DNA: TGTGCCAGCAAGGGTACCGGGAGGGTCGGGGAGCTGTTTTTT. Translated: CASKGTGRVGELFF.

This chain joins TRBV5-4 and TRBJ2-2; 9 nucleotides line up with TRBD2. Losses at the gene ends were 5 bases for V and 0 bases for J; bases not matched to a gene: 8. The CDR3 covers 17 residues. CDR1 is SGHNT and CDR2 is YYREEE in the germline V gene (reference sequence). The CDR3, as DNA: TGTGCCAGCAGTCGGTCTAGCGGGGCTACGAACACCGGGGAGCTGTTTTTT. It specifies CASSRSSGATNTGELFF.

This clone has just one count. Relative to the germline gene, one junction end is altered; a read error may explain this. This chain connects TRBV11-2 to TRBJ2-3; D gene unclear. CDR3 size: 11 residues. Germline assignment: CDR1 SGHAT and CDR2 FQNNGV. The CDR3 is CASSLGDTQYF. As DNA, the CDR3 is TGTGCCAGCAGTTTAGGGGATACGCAGTATTTT.

V usage is TRBV30 and J usage is TRBJ1-1; D gene unclear. The CDR3 runs 13 residues. CDR1 and CDR2 from the germline V gene are GTSNPN and SVGIG (reference sequence). The V end was cut by 0 bases, the J end by 5 bases, with 10 bases between. The CDR3 DNA sequence: TGTGCCTGGAGTGTAAGCTGGCAGACTGAAGCTTTCTTT. Its translation is CAWSVSWQTEAFF. Complete variable domain (other parts from reference TRBV30 and TRBJ1-1): SQTIHQWPATLVQPVGSPLSLECTVEGTSNPNLYWYRQAAGRGLQLLFYSVGIGQISSEVPQNLSASRPQDRQFILSSKKLLLSDSGFYLCAWSVSWQTEAFFGQGTRLTVV.